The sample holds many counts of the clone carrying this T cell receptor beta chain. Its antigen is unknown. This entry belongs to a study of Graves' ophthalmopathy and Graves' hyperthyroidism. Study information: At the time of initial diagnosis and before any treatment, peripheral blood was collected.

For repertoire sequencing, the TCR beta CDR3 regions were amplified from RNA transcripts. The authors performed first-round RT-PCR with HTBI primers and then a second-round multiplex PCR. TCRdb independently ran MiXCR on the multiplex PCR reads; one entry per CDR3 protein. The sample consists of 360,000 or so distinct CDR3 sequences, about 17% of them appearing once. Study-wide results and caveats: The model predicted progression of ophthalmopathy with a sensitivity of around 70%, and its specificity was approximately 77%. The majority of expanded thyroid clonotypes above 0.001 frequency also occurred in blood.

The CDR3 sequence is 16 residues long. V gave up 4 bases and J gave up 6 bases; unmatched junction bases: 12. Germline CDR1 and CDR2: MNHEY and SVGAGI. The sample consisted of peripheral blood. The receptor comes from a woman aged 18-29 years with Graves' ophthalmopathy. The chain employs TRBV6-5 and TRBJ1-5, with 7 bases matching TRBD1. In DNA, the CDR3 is TGTGCCAGCAGTTCAGGGGACAGCGGCAGGGGTCAGCCCCAGCATTTT. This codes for CASSSGDSGRGQPQHF.